What follows describes a single TCR beta chain. This sample is drawn from a study of control samples from healthy donors and cancer patients. Assay: immunoSEQ multiplex PCR; the TCRdb copy retains only in-frame clones and omits some. The profile shows about 29,000 clones, nearly 90% of them singletons. Germline CDR1 reads LGHNA; CDR2 reads YSLEER. The CDR3 length is 16 residues. V dropped 0 bases and J dropped 5; count of bases not matched to a gene: 9. The TCR originated in a female donor with melanoma. What was sequenced was formalin-fixed, paraffin-embedded tissue. V and J are TRBV4-3 and TRBJ1-1, with 7 bases fitting TRBD1. CDR3 protein: CASSQDATGRGTEAFF. The CDR3 DNA follows: TGCGCCAGCAGCCAAGATGCGACAGGGCGAGGAACTGAAGCTTTCTTT.